One T cell receptor beta chain is described in this entry. Its antigen remains unknown. The study drew its donors from healthy HIV-negative adults without recent acute infections or vaccinations. V dropped 2 bases and J dropped 2 bases, with 12 bases sitting between them. The CDR3 runs to 15 residues. CDR1 MDHEN and CDR2 SYDVKM come from the germline V gene. The unsorted PBMC sample used ten immunoSEQ deep assay plates. The table came from immunoSEQ multiplex PCR; TCRdb's copy has only in-frame clones and leaves some out. The table lists about half a million clones, 79% of them singletons. These data belong to a study of shared clonotypes between healthy human individuals. Study-level results: Tissue TCR repertoires likely differ from these blood-only repertoires. Expectations were that clonotype sharing among donors would be affected by sequencing depth.

The rearrangement joins TRBV28 to TRBJ1-2; perhaps TRBD1 as D (5 bases). Sequencing was performed on PBMCs. The clonotype comes from a woman aged 35 to 49 in good health. Some clones in this sample may be carry-over from other donors' samples. CDR3 coding DNA: TGTGCCAGCAGTTTAGGTCGGGGCGTAAACTATGGCTACACCTTC. Protein: CASSLGRGVNYGYTF.